This T cell receptor beta chain was sequenced in a study of blood T cell repertoires in COVID-19. V shed 3 bases and J 15 bases; nucleotides not matched to a gene: 6. The CDR3 contains 12 residues. Germline assignment: CDR1 SGDLS and CDR2 YYNGEE. Living in roughly 23 US areas, the participants were between roughly 18 and 95 years of age. Per the original methods: Estimated nucleated cell counts came from reference gene primer amplification. TCRdb's table, derived via immunoSEQ multiplex PCR, lists solely in-frame clones and lacks some. That table supplies the V and J calls and clone size; D and trimming were determined from the DNA. The profile shows 180,000 or so clones, less than 85% of them singletons.

Sequenced sample: PBMCs or T cells enriched from blood (not recorded which). The sequence came from a woman aged 45-60 years who had recovered from COVID-19. The chain combines TRBV9 with TRBJ1-6, with TRBD1 matching 7 bases. The CDR3 here is CASSATGSRLHF. DNA for the CDR3: TGTGCCAGCAGCGCGACAGGGTCGCGCCTCCACTTT.